This is a list of T cell receptor beta chains from one sample in a study of neoadjuvant anti-PD-1 for oral cavity cancer. This table comes from immunoSEQ multiplex PCR, and its TCRdb copy is limited to in-frame clones, with some not included. Among around 7,000 clones listed, around 40% were seen once. The input for sequencing was tumor tissue, taken before nivolumab (anti-PD-1) treatment. Receptor source: a person aged 35 to 85 with oral cavity squamous cell carcinoma. The CDR3 runs from the conserved cysteine through the conserved F or W. A D gene is named only where the DNA matches it firmly. Clone size is not always given. Where it is, it says once, few, many or a class for expanded clones.

d_gene: NA
abundance: NA
v_gene: TRBV7-3
j_gene: TRBJ1-1
CDR3aa: CASSFLGVGVGIFPEAFF
CDR3nt: TGTGCCAGCAGCTTTCTGGGGGTCGGCGTGGGGATCTTCCCTGAAGCTTTCTTT

d_gene: TRBD1
abundance: NA
v_gene: TRBV10-3
j_gene: TRBJ2-1
CDR3aa: CAISEMGTGVAEQFF
CDR3nt: TGTGCCATCAGTGAGATGGGGACAGGGGTCGCTGAGCAGTTCTTC

d_gene: NA
abundance: NA
v_gene: TRBV19
j_gene: TRBJ1-1
CDR3aa: CASSLSLNTEAFF
CDR3nt: TGTGCCAGTAGCCTGAGCTTGAACACTGAAGCTTTCTTT

d_gene: NA
abundance: NA
v_gene: TRBV27
j_gene: TRBJ2-2
CDR3aa: CASSLTENTGELFF
CDR3nt: TGTGCCAGCAGTTTAACGGAAAACACCGGGGAGCTGTTTTTT

d_gene: TRBD2
abundance: NA
v_gene: TRBV5-1
j_gene: TRBJ2-1
CDR3aa: CARKDGGGLYNEQFF
CDR3nt: TGCGCCAGAAAAGACGGCGGGGGGCTTTACAATGAGCAGTTCTTC

d_gene: NA
abundance: few
v_gene: TRBV7-2
j_gene: TRBJ1-1
CDR3aa: CASSLSRNTEAFF
CDR3nt: TGTGCCAGCAGCTTAAGTAGGAACACTGAAGCTTTCTTT

d_gene: NA
abundance: NA
v_gene: TRBV6-6
j_gene: TRBJ2-3
CDR3aa: CASSYYHTDTQYF
CDR3nt: TGTGCCAGCAGTTATTACCACACAGATACGCAGTATTTT

d_gene: TRBD1
abundance: once
v_gene: TRBV28
j_gene: TRBJ1-1
CDR3aa: CASSLEPGQGINTEAFF
CDR3nt: TGTGCCAGCAGTCTCGAGCCGGGACAGGGGATCAACACTGAAGCTTTCTTT

d_gene: NA
abundance: NA
v_gene: TRBV25-1
j_gene: TRBJ2-6
CDR3aa: CASSELGAGASGANVLTF
CDR3nt: TGTGCCAGCAGTGAATTAGGGGCGGGGGCTTCTGGGGCCAACGTCCTGACTTTC

d_gene: NA
abundance: once
v_gene: TRBV7-3
j_gene: TRBJ1-5
CDR3aa: CASSLVNSGNQPQHF
CDR3nt: TGTGCCAGCAGCTTAGTTAACAGTGGCAATCAGCCCCAGCATTTT

d_gene: TRBD2
abundance: NA
v_gene: TRBV6-6
j_gene: TRBJ2-3
CDR3aa: CATALAGGTDTQYF
CDR3nt: TGTGCCACCGCACTAGCGGGGGGCACAGATACGCAGTATTTT

d_gene: TRBD1
abundance: few
v_gene: TRBV6-5
j_gene: TRBJ1-5
CDR3aa: CASRNRGDNQPQHF
CDR3nt: TGTGCCAGCAGAAACAGGGGAGACAATCAGCCCCAGCATTTT

d_gene: TRBD2
abundance: once
v_gene: TRBV14
j_gene: TRBJ2-3
CDR3aa: CASSQFGRDVTDTQYF
CDR3nt: TGTGCCAGCAGCCAATTTGGGAGGGATGTGACAGATACGCAGTATTTT

d_gene: NA
abundance: NA
v_gene: TRBV19
j_gene: TRBJ2-3
CDR3aa: CASSSTGIGGTDTQYF
CDR3nt: TGTGCCAGTAGTAGTACTGGGATAGGTGGCACAGATACGCAGTATTTT

d_gene: NA
abundance: few
v_gene: TRBV28
j_gene: TRBJ2-3
CDR3aa: CASSSPDSTDTQYF
CDR3nt: TGTGCCAGCAGTTCCCCGGACAGCACAGATACGCAGTATTTT

d_gene: NA
abundance: NA
v_gene: TRBV19
j_gene: TRBJ2-2
CDR3aa: CASSQGPSTGELFF
CDR3nt: TGTGCCAGTAGTCAGGGGCCCTCCACCGGGGAGCTGTTTTTT

d_gene: NA
abundance: medium-sized
v_gene: TRBV28
j_gene: TRBJ2-1
CDR3aa: CASSFLRYNEQFF
CDR3nt: TGTGCCAGCAGTTTTTTGCGGTACAATGAGCAGTTCTTC

d_gene: NA
abundance: few
v_gene: TRBV21-1
j_gene: TRBJ2-7
CDR3aa: CASYEQYF
CDR3nt: TGTGCCAGCTACGAGCAGTACTTC

d_gene: NA
abundance: NA
v_gene: TRBV5-1
j_gene: TRBJ1-6
CDR3aa: CASSLDWAANSPLHF
CDR3nt: TGCGCCAGCAGCTTGGATTGGGCCGCTAATTCACCCCTCCACTTT

d_gene: NA
abundance: few
v_gene: TRBV2
j_gene: TRBJ2-5
CDR3aa: CASNSIVQETQYF
CDR3nt: TGTGCCAGCAATTCCATAGTTCAAGAGACCCAGTACTTC

d_gene: NA
abundance: NA
v_gene: TRBV5-8
j_gene: TRBJ2-1
CDR3aa: CASSLVLEGAGSDEQFF
CDR3nt: TGTGCCAGCAGCTTGGTATTGGAGGGGGCCGGATCGGATGAGCAGTTCTTC

d_gene: NA
abundance: few
v_gene: TRBV12-1
j_gene: TRBJ2-5
CDR3aa: CASSLRAGGSQETQYF
CDR3nt: TGTGCCAGCAGCTTACGCGCGGGGGGCTCTCAAGAGACCCAGTACTTC

d_gene: NA
abundance: NA
v_gene: TRBV9
j_gene: TRBJ1-2
CDR3aa: CASSVEGGGPSGSYGYTF
CDR3nt: TGTGCCAGCAGCGTAGAGGGGGGCGGGCCCTCCGGGAGCTATGGCTACACCTTC

d_gene: NA
abundance: NA
v_gene: TRBV25-1
j_gene: TRBJ2-4
CDR3aa: CASSEWTDRNIQYF
CDR3nt: TGTGCCAGCAGTGAATGGACAGATAGAAACATTCAGTACTTC

d_gene: TRBD1
abundance: NA
v_gene: TRBV19
j_gene: TRBJ2-2
CDR3aa: CASSIRGPTGELFF
CDR3nt: TGTGCCAGTAGTATCAGGGGGCCCACCGGGGAGCTGTTTTTT

d_gene: TRBD1
abundance: NA
v_gene: TRBV9
j_gene: TRBJ2-5
CDR3aa: CASSVRQGVQETQYF
CDR3nt: TGTGCCAGCAGCGTCCGTCAGGGGGTTCAGGAGACCCAGTACTTC

d_gene: TRBD1
abundance: few
v_gene: TRBV5-1
j_gene: TRBJ1-1
CDR3aa: CASSLGSPGQGNEAFF
CDR3nt: TGCGCCAGCAGCTTGGGATCCCCGGGACAGGGGAATGAAGCTTTCTTT

d_gene: TRBD2
abundance: few
v_gene: TRBV27
j_gene: TRBJ2-7
CDR3aa: CASSLSKGLADEQYF
CDR3nt: TGTGCCAGCAGTTTATCCAAGGGACTAGCAGACGAGCAGTACTTC

d_gene: TRBD2
abundance: few
v_gene: TRBV7-9
j_gene: TRBJ2-3
CDR3aa: CASSSGLAGITDTQYF
CDR3nt: TGTGCCAGCAGCTCGGGACTAGCGGGGATCACAGATACGCAGTATTTT

d_gene: NA
abundance: NA
v_gene: TRBV23-1
j_gene: TRBJ1-6
CDR3aa: CASSHLEGYSPLHF
CDR3nt: TGCGCCAGCAGTCACCTAGAAGGTTATTCACCCCTCCACTTT

d_gene: NA
abundance: NA
v_gene: TRBV30
j_gene: TRBJ1-4
CDR3aa: CAWEDGGENEKLFF
CDR3nt: TGTGCCTGGGAAGACGGGGGTGAGAATGAAAAACTGTTTTTT

d_gene: TRBD2
abundance: NA
v_gene: TRBV7-8
j_gene: TRBJ2-1
CDR3aa: CASSLRTSNEQFF
CDR3nt: TGTGCCAGCAGCTTAAGGACTAGCAATGAGCAGTTCTTC

d_gene: TRBD1
abundance: NA
v_gene: TRBV27
j_gene: TRBJ1-1
CDR3aa: CASSHNRGQGTEAFF
CDR3nt: TGTGCCAGCAGTCACAACAGGGGGCAGGGTACTGAAGCTTTCTTT

d_gene: TRBD1
abundance: once
v_gene: TRBV27
j_gene: TRBJ2-7
CDR3aa: CASSLRQGVSYEQYF
CDR3nt: TGTGCCAGCAGTTTGCGTCAGGGGGTATCCTACGAGCAGTACTTC

d_gene: NA
abundance: NA
v_gene: TRBV30
j_gene: TRBJ2-7
CDR3aa: CAWSRDKGYEQYF
CDR3nt: TGTGCCTGGAGCAGGGATAAGGGCTACGAGCAGTACTTC

d_gene: NA
abundance: NA
v_gene: TRBV9
j_gene: TRBJ1-6
CDR3aa: CASSVGQNNSPLHF
CDR3nt: TGTGCCAGCAGCGTAGGTCAGAATAATTCACCCCTCCACTTT